This is a list of T cell receptor beta chains from one sample in a study of T cell changes during pregnancy in multiple sclerosis. TCRdb's copy holds only in-frame clones and misses some; the assay was immunoSEQ multiplex PCR. The sample contains 45,000 to 50,000 clones, 90% to 95% of which appear only once. Specimen: peripheral blood, collected in the third trimester of pregnancy. These receptors originate from a female donor with multiple sclerosis, enrolled in a pregnancy study. Both conserved end residues are part of each CDR3. D genes are given only for firm matches. A row's size may be missing; if present it is once, few, many or a size class.

D	size	J	V	CDR3
TRBD1	.	TRBJ1-1	TRBV15	CATSSPTGTTEAFF
.	.	TRBJ2-1	TRBV9	CASSVVGGGEQFF
TRBD1	.	TRBJ1-3	TRBV5-4	CASSLGPDRASGNTIYF
TRBD1	.	TRBJ2-5	TRBV18	CASSPRPGQGETQYF
.	once	TRBJ2-7	TRBV6-1	CASTLLDSYEQYF
.	.	TRBJ2-7	TRBV4-2	CASSQGWEATSEQYF
.	.	TRBJ1-2	TRBV29-1	CSVRGKVDGYTF
.	.	TRBJ1-1	TRBV7-3	CASSLAGMNTEAFF
TRBD1	.	TRBJ1-5	TRBV27	CASRPGTVSNQPQHF
TRBD2	.	TRBJ2-7	TRBV6-1	CASSELAGPYEQYF
TRBD1	.	TRBJ2-5	TRBV7-2	CASSLSIGGKETQYF
.	.	TRBJ2-7	TRBV2	CASASEPYEQYF
.	.	TRBJ2-2	TRBV15	CATSRDAVSNTGELFF
.	.	TRBJ1-1	TRBV6-4	CASRRTDNTEAFF
.	.	TRBJ2-5	TRBV5-4	CASSSAGGETQYF
.	.	TRBJ1-3	TRBV12-5	CASGLYTGNTIYF
.	.	TRBJ1-1	TRBV7-6	CASSLERNTEAFF
TRBD1	.	TRBJ2-3	TRBV11-2	CASSLVGQGNTDTQYF
TRBD2	.	TRBJ2-7	TRBV25-1	CASSDRRLAGETYEQYF
TRBD1	.	TRBJ2-7	TRBV5-1	CASSRRTGVEEQYF
.	.	TRBJ2-7	TRBV7-9	CASSRIGVKNEQYF
TRBD2	.	TRBJ2-1	TRBV27	CASSPTSGSSLFSYNEQFF
.	.	TRBJ2-5	TRBV19	CASSMGWGREETQYF
TRBD1	few	TRBJ2-1	TRBV9	CASSVTGTGYNEQFF
TRBD1	.	TRBJ2-7	TRBV28	CASSYRGPYEQYF
.	.	TRBJ2-5	TRBV27	CASSLWMGYETQYF
.	.	TRBJ2-6	TRBV13	CASSPGVAGANVLTF
.	.	TRBJ2-7	TRBV27	CASRSRDFYEQYF
TRBD1	.	TRBJ2-7	TRBV28	CASSLAGTGNYEQYF
TRBD1	.	TRBJ2-4	TRBV29-1	CSVGTGENIQYF
.	.	TRBJ2-2	TRBV6-4	CARQGPGELFF
.	.	TRBJ1-5	TRBV19	CASSIVRESNQPQHF
.	.	TRBJ2-7	TRBV5-8	CASSLGQRTYEQYF
TRBD1	.	TRBJ1-2	TRBV28	CASTTGDRDTGYTF
.	.	TRBJ1-1	TRBV7-9	CASSLGASEAFF
TRBD1	.	TRBJ2-5	TRBV7-9	CASRGQKETQYF
TRBD1	.	TRBJ1-5	TRBV19	CASSKLTTGVNQPQHF
.	.	TRBJ2-2	TRBV21-1	CASSSRTGELFF
.	.	TRBJ1-2	TRBV19	CASRREGDGYGYTF
TRBD1	.	TRBJ2-7	TRBV6-5	CASSYFRDRGEQYF
.	.	TRBJ2-3	TRBV4-2	CASSQEDNGPRVYTQYF
TRBD2	.	TRBJ2-7	TRBV15	CATSRGLAGSYEQYF
.	.	TRBJ2-2	TRBV28	CASSILGSGTGELFF
.	.	TRBJ1-1	TRBV25-1	CASSPTANTEAFF
TRBD1	few	TRBJ1-1	TRBV29-1	CSGDRGPGEAFF
.	.	TRBJ2-1	TRBV27	CASSNRGLHNEQFF
.	.	TRBJ2-7	TRBV27	CASSLSWSTPLDEQYF
TRBD2	.	TRBJ2-3	TRBV7-3	CASSLTASGRAMDTQYF
.	once	TRBJ2-7	TRBV4-1	CASSQDSLTTYEQYF
.	.	TRBJ1-5	TRBV28	CASSLRIGGPSNQPQHF
TRBD1	.	TRBJ1-4	TRBV6-6	CASRADGTGNEKLFF
TRBD1	.	TRBJ2-2	TRBV2	CASSEWGTDTGELFF
.	.	TRBJ2-7	TRBV4-3	CASSPYFLVMDEQYF
TRBD2	.	TRBJ2-5	TRBV28	CASRLAGAGTQYF
TRBD2	.	TRBJ2-7	TRBV27	CASSPTSGSFYEQYF
TRBD2	.	TRBJ2-1	TRBV6-5	CASRNGGNEQFF
.	.	TRBJ2-5	TRBV4-2	CASSQDDRETQYF
.	.	TRBJ2-1	TRBV15	CATSRGLGGANNEQFF
.	.	TRBJ2-6	TRBV7-3	CASSFTRAGANVLTF